This T cell receptor beta chain was recovered during a study of blood T cells in healthy people across ages. Then a second PCR, running roughly 7 to 11 cycles, was carried out with a sample-barcoded 5' primer and a J-beta primer mix. One entry per CDR3 protein results from TCRdb running MiXCR on the 5' RACE reads. The table records about 590,000 distinct CDR3 sequences, approximately 30% of them present only once. Each donor was a healthy Caucasian individual from Russia, aged roughly 6 to 100. Samples each yielded at least 5 micrograms of total RNA. General study findings and limits: The fall in TCR beta diversity per million T cells was roughly linear with age.

The CDR3 contains 17 residues. The V gene's germline CDR1 is SGHTA and CDR2 FQGTGA. Trimming took 2 bases from V and 3 from J, leaving 17 bases between them. As regards this clonotype: What it binds is not known.

The gene calls are TRBV7-3 and TRBJ2-1; a possible D gene is TRBD1 (6 bases). The sequencing sample was made of blood. The TCR originated in a woman aged 80 or over in good health. The CDR3 reads CASSLGPGPRGYNEQFF. CDR3 nucleotides: TGTGCCAGCAGCTTAGGGCCAGGCCCCAGGGGCTACAATGAGCAGTTCTTC.